Below, 5 T cell receptor beta chains from the same sample are listed, as sequenced in a study of vaccination and CD4 T cells after COVID-19. Their target antigens are unknown. Oncomine TCR Beta short-read sequencing was applied to DNA from cultured CD4+ T cells. TCRdb processed the PCR reads anew with MiXCR; each CDR3 protein has one entry. The sample shows roughly 14,000 distinct CDR3 sequences, about 45% of them seen only once. Treatment denoted: approximately nine-day PBMC culture with coronavirus spike peptide pools or control peptides (ViraFEST assay). The specimen was CD4+ T cells from blood, cultured in vitro. These receptor sequences come from a human donor who had recovered from COVID-19.

V and J are TRBV19 and TRBJ1-5; no firm D call. Germline assignment: CDR1 LNHDA and CDR2 SQIVND (reference sequence). Deletions cut 3 bases from V and 6 bases from J, with 6 bases between. CDR3 length: 12 amino acids. This CDR3 is CASSMPSQPQHF. DNA of the CDR3: TGTGCCAGTAGTATGCCCTCTCAGCCCCAGCATTTT.

The rearrangement links TRBV12-3 or TRBV12-4 to TRBJ1-5; weak D call: TRBD1 (6 bases). This CDR3 region has 15 residues. V lost 6 bases and J lost 1, with 13 bases in between. The chain's CDR3 is CASSLQGASNQPQHF. As DNA, the CDR3 is TGTGCCAGCAGCCTACAGGGAGCGAGCAATCAGCCCCAGCATTTT.

This clonotype has only a few counts. V is TRBV24-1 and J is TRBJ1-3, with no clear D. Trimming removed 7 bases from V and 0 bases from J, with 6 bases in between. The CDR3 runs to 13 residues. CDR1 is KGHDR and CDR2 is SFDVKD in the germline V gene. The CDR3: CATSASSGNTIYF. The CDR3 DNA is TGTGCCACCAGCGCCTCCTCTGGAAACACCATATATTTT.

This clonotype was seen only a few times. The chain links TRBV15 to TRBJ1-1; 8 bases match TRBD1. The CDR3 spans 15 residues. V lost 2 bases to trimming and J lost 2 bases; unmatched junction nucleotides: 4. Per the germline V gene, CDR1 is LNHNV and CDR2 is YYDKDF (reference sequence). CDR3 sequence: CATSRLQGGNTEAFF. CDR3 coding DNA: TGTGCCACCAGCAGATTACAGGGGGGCAACACTGAAGCTTTCTTT.

The chain has TRBV28 and TRBJ1-2; perhaps TRBD1 as D (5 bases). Germline V lookup: CDR1 MDHEN, CDR2 SYDVKM. Trimming took 4 bases from V and 5 from J, leaving 17 bases between them. The CDR3 loop spans 15 amino acids. In DNA form, the CDR3 reads TGTGCCAGCAGTTCGCCCGACAGAACTTCTTATGGCTACACCTTC. This sequence encodes CASSSPDRTSYGYTF.